This TCR beta chain was retrieved from a study of blood T cell repertoires in COVID-19. About the research overall: Material from acute and convalescent COVID-19 was sourced from the United States, Italy and Spain. T cells, B-cell-depleted T cells, or PBMCs supplied cDNA or gDNA.

Trimming took 2 bases from V and 3 from J, leaving 14 bases between them. The germline V gene has CDR1 MNHEY and CDR2 SVGEGT. The CDR3 is made up of 15 amino acids. Study processing details: Amplification with reference gene primers provided the estimates of nucleated cell counts. Assay: immunoSEQ multiplex PCR; the TCRdb copy retains only in-frame clones and omits some. Clone size and the V and J calls come from that table; the DNA yielded D and trimming. The sample comprises about 180,000 clones, around 88% of which are singletons, and about 4.1% rests with the top ten. The TCR comes from a woman aged 25 to 39 with acute or convalescent COVID-19. The chain couples TRBV6-2 or TRBV6-3 to TRBJ2-7, with D tentatively TRBD2 (6 bases). Sequencing used peripheral blood. The CDR3 DNA reads as TGTGCCAGCAGTTACGGCCGGGAGATGAACTACGAGCAGTACTTC. The encoded protein is CASSYGREMNYEQYF.